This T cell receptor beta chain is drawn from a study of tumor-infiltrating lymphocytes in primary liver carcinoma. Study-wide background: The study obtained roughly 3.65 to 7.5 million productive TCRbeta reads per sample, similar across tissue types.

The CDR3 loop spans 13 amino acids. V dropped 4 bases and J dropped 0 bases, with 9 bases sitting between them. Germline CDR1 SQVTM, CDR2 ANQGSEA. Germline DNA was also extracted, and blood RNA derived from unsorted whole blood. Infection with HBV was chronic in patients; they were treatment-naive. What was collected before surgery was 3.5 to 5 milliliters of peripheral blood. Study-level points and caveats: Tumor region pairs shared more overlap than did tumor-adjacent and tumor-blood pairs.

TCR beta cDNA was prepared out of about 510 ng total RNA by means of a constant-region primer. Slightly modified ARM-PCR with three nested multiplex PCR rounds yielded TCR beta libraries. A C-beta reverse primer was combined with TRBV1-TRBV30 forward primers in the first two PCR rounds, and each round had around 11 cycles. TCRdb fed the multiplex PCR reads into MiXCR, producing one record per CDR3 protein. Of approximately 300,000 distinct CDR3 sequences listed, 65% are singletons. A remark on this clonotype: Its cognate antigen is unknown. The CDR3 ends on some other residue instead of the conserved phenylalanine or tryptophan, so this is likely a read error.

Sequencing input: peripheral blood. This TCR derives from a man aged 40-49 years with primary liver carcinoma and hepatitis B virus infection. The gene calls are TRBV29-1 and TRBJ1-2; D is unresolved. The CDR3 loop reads CSVAQAANYGYTI. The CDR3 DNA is TGCAGCGTTGCTCAGGCAGCTAACTATGGCTACACCATC.